This TCR beta chain was identified during a study of regulatory T cells in long-lasting Graves disease. Time point indicated: newly diagnosed GD, antithyroid drugs for less than 3 months. Scientists built the TCR library using RNA that was extracted from PBMCs. This clonotype was recorded many times. TCR beta libraries were built with iRepertoire HTBI primers and Arm-PCR of CDR3 regions. TCRdb redid the calling of the multiplex PCR reads with MiXCR, one entry per CDR3 protein. The top ten clones hold around 12% of a sample with 550,000 to 600,000 distinct CDR3 sequences, about 16% of them seen once. Germline values: CDR1 DFQATT, CDR2 SNEGSKA (reference sequence). Trimming stripped 0 bases from V and 2 bases from J, with 10 bases between. This CDR3 is built from 14 residues. The same sample was also studied in work on T cells in Graves' hyperthyroidism and ophthalmopathy. In that study: Ophthalmopathy cases were set apart from stable hyperthyroidism by a 13 V-J model.

This clonotype was obtained from a young man with Graves disease. The sample here was peripheral blood mononuclear cells (PBMCs), taken at new diagnosis, from a patient treated with antithyroid drugs. This chain connects TRBV20-1 to TRBJ2-5; TRBD2 is a possible D gene (6 bases). In nucleotides, the CDR3 is TGCAGTGCTAGAGAGGCCGGGACTCAAGAGACCCAGTACTTC. Protein sequence: CSAREAGTQETQYF.